This T cell receptor (beta chain) is from a study of blood T cell repertoires in COVID-19. Overall study: From the United States, Italy and Spain came samples of acute and convalescent COVID-19. PBMCs, B-cell-depleted T cells, or T cells were the source of the cDNA or gDNA that made up the material.

In the study's own analysis: Estimation of nucleated cell counts relied on the amplification of reference gene primers. Repertoires were generated with immunoSEQ multiplex PCR, while TCRdb's copy carries only in-frame clones and drops some. Clonal size and the V and J genes are those of that table, whereas D and trimming came from the DNA. The sample holds about 230,000 clones, more than 70% seen once. Sequencing input: peripheral blood. The sequence derives from a woman aged 60 to 75 with acute or convalescent COVID-19.

CDR3: CASSSSTGGPTGRSPLHF. The DNA for the CDR3 is TGTGCCAGCAGCTCCTCGACAGGGGGCCCAACCGGTCGGTCACCCCTCCACTTT. V and J are TRBV7-2 and TRBJ1-6, with 10 bases identical to TRBD1. The junction had 16 bases not matched to a gene; V was cut back by 4 bases and J by 10 bases. This CDR3 has 18 amino acids. Germline lookup yields CDR1 SGHTA and CDR2 FQGNSA.